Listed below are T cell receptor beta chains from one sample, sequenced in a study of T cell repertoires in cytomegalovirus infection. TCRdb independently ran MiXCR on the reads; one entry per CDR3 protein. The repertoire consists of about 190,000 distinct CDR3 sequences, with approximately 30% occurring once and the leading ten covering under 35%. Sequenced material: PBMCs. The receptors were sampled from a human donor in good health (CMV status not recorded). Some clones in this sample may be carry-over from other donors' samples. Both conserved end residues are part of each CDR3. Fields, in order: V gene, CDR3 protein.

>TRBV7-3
CASSARLAGYNEQFF
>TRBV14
CASSHNGRAEAFF
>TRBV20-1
CSARGLGDRDRSEQYF
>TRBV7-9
CASSLAYPRYEQYF
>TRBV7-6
CASTSTDTQYF
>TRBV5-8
CASSSQGMKSPLHF
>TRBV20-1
CSARGGVSTDTQYF
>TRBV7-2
CASSLVGASTNEKLFF
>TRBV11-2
CASSLDHGALESPLHF
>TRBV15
CATSRERLEAYGYTF
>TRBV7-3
CASSSTSWTDTQYF
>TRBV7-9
CASSFRSIRAGAYGETQYF
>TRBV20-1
CSAMGSNQPQHF
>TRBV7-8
CASSHHTRGPYNEQFF
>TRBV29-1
CSVAEVGVYEQYF
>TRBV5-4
CASSPGVLAGGYEQFF
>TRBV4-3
CASSQDRGGAFF
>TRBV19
CASSVGVRNEQYF
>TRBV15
CATSRDLSYNEQFF
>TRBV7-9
CVSSPHPRLAGGDTQYF
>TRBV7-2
CASSFRDRYNEQFF
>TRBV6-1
CASWEGMNTEAFF
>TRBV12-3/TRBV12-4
CASSLSLAGVNEQFF
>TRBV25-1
CASSGPARNSPLHF
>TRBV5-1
CASSSGGRLTEAFF
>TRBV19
CASSGQGAWTEAFF
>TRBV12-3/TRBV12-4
CASSRGPGQGTTNTGELFF
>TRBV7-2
CASSLEDSYNSPLHF
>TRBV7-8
CASSLVGTGGLAKNIQYF
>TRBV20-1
CSARDPGQVETQYF
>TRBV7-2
CASSLTPGQGYSPLHF
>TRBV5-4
CASSPRDGNEQFF
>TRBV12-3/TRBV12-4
CASSFVRGKDEAFF
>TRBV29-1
CSVRSGGAGDTQYF
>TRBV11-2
CASSLEQSYEQYF
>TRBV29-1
CSVEDSTGSYYEQYF
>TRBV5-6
CASSLGQAEPSNQPQHF
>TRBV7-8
CASSPPGQSNSPLHF
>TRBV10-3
CAISETTIGTGDNSPLHF
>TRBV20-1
CSASRGGSTDTQYF
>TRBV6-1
CATHRGLLTTGELFF
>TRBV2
CASSEPFDNGAAFF